These T cell receptor beta chains were read from a single sample in a study of shared clonotypes between healthy human individuals. Only in-frame clones appear in the TCRdb table, and some are missing; sequencing was by immunoSEQ multiplex PCR. The data show about 2.5 million clones, around 92% seen once. The material sequenced was naive CD4+ T cells from PBMCs. All receptors derive from a man aged 18 to 29 in good health. Some clones in this sample may be carry-over from other donors' samples. The CDR3 runs from the conserved cysteine through the conserved F or W. A D gene is named only where the DNA matches it firmly. Clone size is given for some rows only: seen once, a few or many times, or a class if the clone is expanded.

-	TRBD1	TRBV4-2	TRBJ1-2	CASSQVGRGQGEDGYTF	TGTGCCAGCAGCCAAGTGGGGAGGGGACAGGGAGAAGATGGCTACACCTTC
-	-	TRBV5-1	TRBJ1-1	CASSSSAGMGTEAFF	TGCGCCAGCAGCTCGTCCGCAGGGATGGGCACTGAAGCTTTCTTT
-	TRBD2	TRBV6-5	TRBJ2-7	CASSRGGALNYEQYF	TGTGCCAGCAGTCGGGGGGGAGCCCTAAACTACGAGCAGTACTTC
few	-	TRBV2	TRBJ1-2	CASSQGGDYGYTF	TGTGCCAGCAGCCAGGGTGGCGACTATGGCTACACCTTC
-	-	TRBV29-1	TRBJ2-1	CSVQGSTNEQFF	TGCAGCGTACAGGGCAGCACCAATGAGCAGTTCTTC
-	-	TRBV5-1	TRBJ1-2	CASSFGDEGYGYTF	TGCGCCAGCAGCTTCGGGGATGAGGGATATGGCTACACCTTC
few	-	TRBV5-6	TRBJ1-5	CASSQQLRGNQPQHF	TGTGCCAGCAGCCAACAGCTAAGGGGCAATCAGCCCCAGCATTTT
-	TRBD2	TRBV4-2	TRBJ2-7	CASSQGLANSGSASYEQYF	TGTGCCAGCAGCCAGGGGCTCGCCAATAGCGGGAGCGCATCCTACGAGCAGTACTTC
-	-	TRBV7-2	TRBJ1-2	CASEFGIPGKTYGYTF	TGTGCCAGCGAATTTGGCATACCAGGAAAGACCTATGGCTACACCTTC
-	-	TRBV7-9	TRBJ2-5	CASSLEVQALQQETQYF	TGTGCCAGCAGCTTAGAGGTCCAGGCGCTTCAGCAAGAGACCCAGTACTTC
-	-	TRBV6-1	TRBJ2-6	CASRSSLTGANVLTF	TGTGCCAGCAGATCGAGTTTAACTGGGGCCAACGTCCTGACTTTC
-	-	TRBV11-1	TRBJ2-2	CASRVGRDTGELFF	TGTGCCAGCAGGGTAGGACGGGACACCGGGGAGCTGTTTTTT
-	TRBD1	TRBV27	TRBJ1-2	CASSAAGQGYGYTF	TGTGCCAGCAGTGCAGCCGGACAGGGCTATGGCTACACCTTC
-	-	TRBV28	TRBJ2-7	CASSFFPSSYEQYF	TGTGCCAGCAGTTTCTTTCCCAGCTCCTACGAGCAGTACTTC
few	-	TRBV6-6	TRBJ1-1	CASSYRRNTEAFF	TGTGCCAGCAGTTACAGACGGAACACTGAAGCTTTCTTT
-	-	TRBV7-6	TRBJ1-2	CASSLAPGRVGGYTF	TGTGCCAGCAGCCTAGCCCCGGGCCGAGTGGGGGGCTACACCTTC
-	-	TRBV2	TRBJ2-7	CASSVTAGATYEQYF	TGTGCCAGCAGTGTTACGGCAGGGGCGACCTACGAGCAGTACTTC
-	-	TRBV7-3	TRBJ2-7	CASSPNSYEQYF	TGTGCCAGCAGCCCCAACTCCTACGAGCAGTACTTC
-	-	TRBV7-2	TRBJ2-3	CASSLVRGPTDTQYF	TGTGCCAGCAGCTTAGTTAGGGGCCCTACAGATACGCAGTATTTT
-	-	TRBV11-2	TRBJ2-5	CASSLRHTQETQYF	TGTGCCAGCAGCTTAAGACATACCCAAGAGACCCAGTACTTC
-	TRBD2	TRBV4-1	TRBJ2-7	CASSRQREGQYEQYF	TGCGCCAGCAGCCGCCAACGGGAGGGTCAGTACGAGCAGTACTTC
-	-	TRBV30	TRBJ1-1	CAWSVRVRTEAFF	TGTGCCTGGAGTGTACGGGTGCGGACTGAAGCTTTCTTT
-	TRBD2	TRBV10-3	TRBJ2-7	CAISESGTSGSF	TGTGCCATCAGTGAGTCGGGGACTAGCGGGTCCTTC
-	-	TRBV2	TRBJ1-5	CASSEGGTQPQHF	TGTGCCAGCAGTGAAGGGGGGACTCAGCCCCAGCATTTT
-	TRBD2	TRBV4-3	TRBJ2-2	CASSQVSLTSGYTGELFF	TGCGCCAGCAGCCAAGTTTCTTTAACTAGCGGGTACACCGGGGAGCTGTTTTTT
-	-	TRBV29-1	TRBJ2-3	CSVVPLELGTDTQYF	TGCAGCGTTGTCCCACTAGAATTGGGCACAGATACGCAGTATTTT
-	-	TRBV27	TRBJ2-7	CASSLSIGPWNEQYF	TGTGCCAGCAGTCTTTCGATCGGGCCCTGGAACGAGCAGTACTTC
-	-	TRBV9	TRBJ2-2	CASSPPGRGAGELFF	TGTGCCAGCAGCCCTCCGGGGAGGGGGGCCGGGGAGCTGTTTTTT
-	TRBD1	TRBV6-1	TRBJ2-7	CASLGRDRVIDEQYF	TGTGCCAGCCTTGGTCGGGACAGGGTAATTGACGAGCAGTACTTC
-	-	TRBV6-6	TRBJ2-7	CASSYGGSLEQYF	TGTGCCAGCAGTTACGGGGGTTCTCTCGAGCAGTACTTC
-	-	TRBV21-1	TRBJ1-5	CASSTLDRGYSNQPQHF	TGTGCCAGCAGCACACTTGACAGGGGCTATAGCAATCAGCCCCAGCATTTT
-	TRBD2	TRBV4-1	TRBJ2-4	CASSLGLAGGGAKNIQYF	TGCGCCAGCAGCCTTGGACTAGCGGGAGGTGGAGCCAAAAACATTCAGTACTTC
once	-	TRBV29-1	TRBJ2-7	CSVLGGALSYEQYF	TGCAGCGTTTTAGGGGGGGCACTCTCCTACGAGCAGTACTTC
-	TRBD1	TRBV19	TRBJ1-5	CASSRIRRATGLQPQHF	TGTGCCAGTAGTCGGATCCGCCGGGCGACAGGGTTACAGCCCCAGCATTTT
once	TRBD2	TRBV18	TRBJ2-5	CASSPTGLAGVRQETQYF	TGTGCCAGCTCACCTACGGGACTAGCGGGAGTAAGGCAAGAGACCCAGTACTTC
once	TRBD2	TRBV9	TRBJ2-7	CASSVGASGTSEQYF	TGTGCCAGCAGCGTAGGGGCCAGCGGGACGTCCGAGCAGTACTTC
-	-	TRBV5-6	TRBJ2-2	CASSSDPLSLANTGELFF	TGTGCCAGCAGCAGCGATCCACTTTCGCTGGCGAACACCGGGGAGCTGTTTTTT
-	-	TRBV28	TRBJ1-2	CASKIGSEGYGYTF	TGTGCCAGCAAGATTGGCTCGGAGGGCTATGGCTACACCTTC
-	-	TRBV27	TRBJ2-5	CASSLWGEETQYF	TGTGCCAGCAGTTTATGGGGGGAAGAGACCCAGTACTTC
-	TRBD1	TRBV5-1	TRBJ1-4	CASRPTGTATNEKLFF	TGCGCCAGCAGGCCGACAGGGACAGCAACTAATGAAAAACTGTTTTTT
-	TRBD1	TRBV15	TRBJ2-7	CATSRDRAGYEQYF	TGTGCCACCAGCAGGGACAGGGCTGGGTACGAGCAGTACTTC
-	TRBD1	TRBV6-5	TRBJ1-4	CASSYGTANNEKLFF	TGTGCCAGCAGTTACGGGACAGCCAATAATGAAAAACTGTTTTTT
-	-	TRBV2	TRBJ2-3	CASSAAWTGTDTQYF	TGTGCCAGCAGTGCCGCTTGGACGGGGACAGATACGCAGTATTTT
-	-	TRBV4-2	TRBJ2-5	CASSPGSYQETQYF	TGTGCCAGCAGCCCAGGATCGTACCAAGAGACCCAGTACTTC
-	-	TRBV5-8	TRBJ2-7	CASSTRAREQYF	TGTGCCAGCAGCACCCGTGCGCGCGAGCAGTACTTC
-	-	TRBV19	TRBJ1-1	CASSPGGRMNTEAFF	TGTGCCAGTAGTCCGGGCGGACGTATGAACACTGAAGCTTTCTTT
-	-	TRBV27	TRBJ1-4	CASSLEGFGGNEKLFF	TGTGCCAGCAGTCTGGAGGGCTTCGGGGGGAATGAAAAACTGTTTTTT
-	TRBD1	TRBV28	TRBJ1-2	CASSWGTGAYGYTF	TGTGCCAGCAGTTGGGGGACAGGGGCGTATGGCTACACCTTC
-	TRBD1	TRBV30	TRBJ1-4	CAWSSTGGKKLFF	TGTGCCTGGAGTTCAACAGGGGGCAAGAAACTGTTTTTT
once	-	TRBV7-2	TRBJ2-7	CASSLALQAAYEQYF	TGTGCCAGCAGCTTAGCGCTACAGGCCGCCTACGAGCAGTACTTC
-	TRBD1	TRBV7-9	TRBJ1-1	CASSLVPGGAPDTEAFF	TGTGCCAGCAGCTTAGTTCCAGGGGGCGCCCCGGACACTGAAGCTTTCTTT
-	TRBD1	TRBV6-5	TRBJ1-2	CASSLDRFGYTF	TGTGCCAGCAGTCTGGACAGGTTTGGCTACACCTTC
-	-	TRBV27	TRBJ1-2	CASSLFPGLGYGYTF	TGTGCCAGCAGTTTGTTCCCGGGCCTGGGCTATGGCTACACCTTC
-	TRBD2	TRBV5-4	TRBJ2-7	CASTTLAGGLEAYEQYF	TGTGCCAGCACCACACTAGCGGGAGGGTTGGAGGCCTACGAGCAGTACTTC
few	-	TRBV13	TRBJ1-1	CASSSRPGMNTEAFF	TGTGCCAGCAGCTCACGGCCAGGGATGAACACTGAAGCTTTCTTT